Below, 8 T cell receptor beta chains from the same sample are listed, as sequenced in a study of CD8 T cells in ankylosing spondylitis. General study findings and limits: For ankylosing spondylitis blood, a TCR beta motif of under ten highly homologous variants appeared characteristic.

No cognate antigen is known for these TCRs. One entry per CDR3 protein, called by TCRdb with MiXCR from the 5' RACE reads. The repertoire includes more than 500,000 distinct CDR3 sequences, approximately 5% of them detected once, and around 3.5% sits in the top ten. The specimen sequenced was blood, either unsorted or a sorted T cell fraction (not recorded which). These receptors were obtained from a male donor with ankylosing spondylitis.

In its sample, this clonotype was seen many times. This sequence joins TRBV20-1 and TRBJ2-7; D may correspond to TRBD1 or TRBD2 (5 bases each). This CDR3 has 14 amino acids. CDR1 is DFQATT and CDR2 is SNEGSKA in the germline V gene (reference sequence). Trimming removed 0 bases from V and 6 bases from J, with 15 bases in between. CDR3 coding DNA: TGCAGTGCTAGAGACCCTCGGGGCGGCAGCGAGCAGTACTTC. It codes for CSARDPRGGSEQYF.

The table lists this clonotype with many counts. The chain links TRBV5-1 to TRBJ1-6; 7 positions match TRBD1. V trimming: 4 bases; J trimming: 0 bases; junction bases outside the gene matches: 4. The CDR3 has 16 amino acids. CDR1 SGHRS and CDR2 YFSETQ come from the germline V gene. CDR3 sequence: CASSGRGSSYNSPLHF. CDR3 DNA: TGCGCCAGCAGCGGCAGGGGGAGCTCCTATAATTCACCCCTCCACTTT.

This clonotype was detected many times. The rearrangement uses TRBV4-1 and TRBJ2-1; 7 positions match TRBD1. The trim removed 1 base at V and 5 bases at J, leaving 5 bases unmatched. Germline values: CDR1 MGHRA, CDR2 YSYEKL. The CDR3 extends over 15 amino acids. The CDR3 DNA is TGCGCCAGCAGCCAAGGAACAGGGGCGGACAATGAGCAGTTCTTC. Its translation: CASSQGTGADNEQFF.

The chain couples TRBV7-9 to TRBJ2-1; 9 bases fit TRBD2. V shed 7 bases, J shed 4 bases, and the junction held 5 bases outside the gene matches. In germline, CDR1 is SEHNR, CDR2 FQNEAQ (reference sequence). The CDR3 sequence is 14 residues long. The CDR3 DNA follows: TGTGCCAGCACGGAGACTAGCGGATACAATGAGCAGTTCTTC. This translates into CASTETSGYNEQFF.

This clonotype came up a few times. This chain connects TRBV2 to TRBJ2-7; D possibly corresponds to TRBD2 (6 bases). The CDR3 spans 15 residues. Trimming shortened V by 11 bases and J by 1 base, and 21 bases separated the two germline ends. Germline values: CDR1 SNHLY, CDR2 FYNNEI. The CDR3 here is CALGGRRDFSYEQYF. The CDR3 DNA reads as TGTGCCCTAGGAGGTCGCCGGGACTTTTCCTACGAGCAGTACTTC.

Many counts were recorded for this clonotype. The chain carries TRBV6-1 and TRBJ2-3, with 8 bases lining up with TRBD2. The CDR3 totals 13 residues. Losses at the gene ends were 8 bases for V and 7 bases for J; bases not matched to a gene: 8. Germline values: CDR1 MNHNS, CDR2 SASEGT. CDR3 amino acids: CASVGSGRHTQYF. CDR3 bases: TGTGCCAGCGTGGGGAGCGGGAGACATACGCAGTATTTT.

In its sample, this clonotype was seen many times. This chain uses TRBV28 with TRBJ2-7; a possible D gene is TRBD1 (5 bases). Germline V lookup: CDR1 MDHEN, CDR2 SYDVKM. The V gene lost 3 bases and the J gene lost 0 bases, with 6 bases spanning the gap. The length of the CDR3 is 13 residues. CDR3 residues: CASSLTVSYEQYF. For the CDR3, the DNA is TGTGCCAGCAGTTTGACAGTCTCCTACGAGCAGTACTTC.

This clonotype came up many times. The chain carries TRBV5-1 and TRBJ1-1; D unresolved. Between the trimmed V and J ends, which lost 3 bases and 3 bases, there was a span of 9 bases. This CDR3 has 13 residues. Germline V gives CDR1 SGHRS, CDR2 YFSETQ. CDR3 DNA sequence: TGCGCCAGCAGCTCCTGGCGGGACACTGAAGCTTTCTTT. It encodes CASSSWRDTEAFF.